The clone carrying this T cell receptor beta chain was found a few times. Antigen specificity is unknown. TCRdb used MiXCR to reprocess the reads, holding one entry per CDR3 protein. The sample lists more than 400,000 distinct CDR3 sequences, about a quarter seen once, with roughly 13% in the top ten. This record comes from a study of T cell repertoires in cytomegalovirus infection. Whole-study context: From public TCR beta signatures came an indication of both CMV infection and matching HLA type. Study-wide results and limits: The cumulative frequency of public TCR beta families distinguished individuals who carried CMV together with the relevant HLA.

V was clipped by 9 bases and J by 5 bases, with 13 bases between them. Germline V gene sequence: CDR1 LNHDA, CDR2 SQIVND (reference sequence). This CDR3 has 12 amino acids. Specimen: PBMCs. This clonotype was sampled from a human donor in good health (CMV status not recorded). Some clones in this sample may be carry-over from other donors' samples. The chain links TRBV19 to TRBJ1-2, with D unresolved. The CDR3 spells CASSQRLYGYTF. For the CDR3, the DNA is TGTGCCAGCTCCCAGAGACTATATGGCTACACCTTC.